Presented here are 28 T cell receptor beta chains from one specimen sequenced in a study of blood T cell repertoires in COVID-19. Only in-frame clones appear in the TCRdb table, and some are missing; sequencing was by immunoSEQ multiplex PCR. The sample consists of around 160,000 clones, 85% of them appearing once. The sample taken for sequencing was peripheral blood. All receptors derive from a woman aged 40 to 50 with active or convalescent COVID-19.

The CDR3 nucleotides are TGTGCCAGCATCCTTTCGGGAGTTCAGAACACTGAAGCTTTCTTT. Its translation is CASILSGVQNTEAFF. This chain links TRBV28 with TRBJ1-1; D ambiguous. V lost 7 bases, J lost 1 base, and 16 bases lay in between. Germline CDR1 MDHEN, CDR2 SYDVKM. The CDR3 runs to 15 residues.

The chain is built from TRBV10-3 and TRBJ1-5; D is unclear. The germline V and J ends were trimmed by 4 bases and 3 bases, with 7 bases remaining between them. CDR3 length equals 13 residues. Germline CDR1 ENHRY, CDR2 SYGVKD. CDR3 amino acids: CAISGEPNQPQHF. CDR3 in DNA: TGTGCCATCAGTGGGGAGCCCAATCAGCCCCAGCATTTT.

V gene TRBV28 combines with J gene TRBJ1-1, with TRBD1 matching 10 bases. Germline CDR1 is MDHEN and CDR2 is SYDVKM. The CDR3 has 17 residues. The V segment lost 4 bases and the J segment 0 bases; nucleotides outside the gene matches: 8. The CDR3, as DNA: TGTGCCAGCAGTTCCTCCGGACAGGGGGTAATGAACACTGAAGCTTTCTTT. Protein product: CASSSSGQGVMNTEAFF.

The chain couples TRBV12-3 or TRBV12-4 to TRBJ2-7; no firm D call. The ends were cut back, 5 bases at V and 2 bases at J, with 10 bases in the middle. This CDR3 has 13 residues. CDR3 amino acids: CASSRSLPYEQYF. The CDR3 DNA reads as TGTGCCAGCAGTCGTAGTTTACCCTACGAGCAGTACTTC.

The V gene is TRBV9, the J gene TRBJ2-7; TRBD2 matches at 11 bases. Germline assignment: CDR1 SGDLS and CDR2 YYNGEE. V lost 4 bases, J lost 5 bases, and 17 bases stayed unmatched. The CDR3 extends over 18 amino acids. The CDR3 DNA reads TGTGCCAGCAGCCCCCAGGGGCTAGCGGGAGGACGCGGGGACGAGCAGTACTTC. It codes for CASSPQGLAGGRGDEQYF.

The V call is TRBV28, the J call TRBJ1-2, with no clear D. V lost 5 bases to trimming and J lost 4 bases, with 20 bases between them. The CDR3 is 16 amino acids. The germline V gene encodes CDR1 MDHEN and CDR2 SYDVKM. In DNA form, the CDR3 reads TGTGCCAGCAGTAAGATCCGCGCCACTGGAGCCTATGGCTACACCTTC. Its protein product is CASSKIRATGAYGYTF.

The V call is TRBV7-6, the J call TRBJ2-3, with TRBD2 identical over 7 bases. Germline V gives CDR1 SGHVS, CDR2 FNYEAQ. V lost 5 bases and J lost 0; bases outside the gene matches: 11. This CDR3 is built from 17 residues. CDR3 nucleotides: TGTGCCAGCAGCCCTGGACTAGTTCGGGCTAGCACAGATACGCAGTATTTT. Residues: CASSPGLVRASTDTQYF. The whole variable domain, remainder taken from reference TRBV7-6 and TRBJ2-3, is GAGVSQSPRYKVTKRGQDVALRCDPISGHVSLYWYRQALGQGPEFLTYFNYEAQQDKSGLPNDRFSAERPEGSISTLTIQRTEQRDSAMYRCASSPGLVRASTDTQYFGPGTRLTVL.

The chain employs TRBV5-8 and TRBJ2-7, with TRBD2 as a possible D gene (6 bases). The germline CDR1 and CDR2 sequences are SGHTS and YDEGEE. Deletions cut 2 bases from V and 5 bases from J, with 11 bases between. The CDR3 length is 13 residues. CDR3 protein: CASSFRGLNEQYF. CDR3 DNA: TGTGCCAGCAGCTTCCGGGGGTTGAACGAGCAGTACTTC.

This clone was observed once. The chain uses TRBV28 and TRBJ2-7; no firm D call. Germline V lookup: CDR1 MDHEN, CDR2 SYDVKM. V shed 1 base and J shed 2 bases, with 9 bases lying between them. This CDR3 has 14 amino acids. As DNA, the CDR3 is TGTGCCAGCAGTTTATCCCGGGTAACCTACGAGCAGTACTTC. Translation gives CASSLSRVTYEQYF.

The chain couples TRBV28 to TRBJ1-1, with a possible D match to TRBD1 (6 bases). The V end lost 7 bases, the J end lost 0 bases, and 15 bases lay between the germline ends. CDR1 and CDR2 from the germline V gene are MDHEN and SYDVKM. CDR3 size: 15 residues. The CDR3 sequence: CASIGLRQVNTEAFF. Here the CDR3 DNA reads TGTGCCAGCATTGGCCTTAGACAGGTGAACACTGAAGCTTTCTTT. The full variable domain, its missing parts supplied by reference TRBV28 and TRBJ1-1, is DVKVTQSSRYLVKRTGEKVFLECVQDMDHENMFWYRQDPGLGLRLIYFSYDVKMKEKGDIPEGYSVSREKKERFSLILESASTNQTSMYLCASIGLRQVNTEAFFGQGTRLTVV.

This chain links TRBV3-1 (or the pseudogene TRBV3-2) with TRBJ2-7; 8 bases match TRBD1. V lost 1 base to trimming and J lost 3 bases; unmatched junction nucleotides: 8. CDR1 and CDR2 from the germline V gene are LGHDT and YNNKEL (reference sequence). The CDR3 runs to 16 residues. CDR3 protein: CASSQAPRTGGYEQYF. CDR3 nucleotide sequence: TGTGCCAGCAGCCAAGCCCCGAGAACAGGGGGCTACGAGCAGTACTTC.

This clone occurred a few times. The chain links TRBV5-1 to TRBJ2-2; 7 nucleotides agree with TRBD2. With 4 bases clipped from V and 1 base from J, the junction kept 4 bases outside the gene matches. This CDR3 is 15 amino acids long. The germline V gene has CDR1 SGHRS and CDR2 YFSETQ. CDR3 region: CASSGGLMNTGELFF. CDR3 nucleotides: TGCGCCAGCAGCGGGGGACTAATGAACACCGGGGAGCTGTTTTTT.

This chain links TRBV7-9 with TRBJ2-7; 13 bases map to TRBD2. Germline V CDR1 and CDR2: SEHNR, FQNEAQ (reference sequence). The CDR3 runs 15 residues. Trimming removed 5 bases from V and 6 bases from J; junction bases left unmatched: 7. The CDR3 loop reads CASSARTSGGAEQYF. In nucleotides, the CDR3 is TGTGCCAGCAGCGCCCGCACTAGCGGGGGGGCCGAGCAGTACTTC. Drawing the rest from reference TRBV7-9 and TRBJ2-7, the complete variable domain is DTGVSQNPRHKITKRGQNVTFRCDPISEHNRLYWYRQTLGQGPEFLTYFQNEAQLEKSRLLSDRFSAERPKGSFSTLEIQRTEQGDSAMYLCASSARTSGGAEQYFGPGTRLTVT.

The rearrangement joins TRBV7-8 to TRBJ1-2, with 11 bases matching TRBD1. CDR1 and CDR2 (germline): SGHVS, FQNEAQ. This CDR3 has 13 residues. V shed 5 bases, J shed 8 bases, and the junction held 4 bases outside the gene matches. The CDR3 region is CASSDRTGGGYTF. The CDR3 DNA sequence: TGTGCCAGCAGCGACCGGACAGGGGGCGGCTACACCTTC.

The chain combines TRBV18 with TRBJ2-7; 12 bases fit TRBD1. Germline loops: CDR1 KGHSH, CDR2 LQKENI. V lost 3 bases and J lost 6; bases outside the gene matches: 6. The CDR3 is 15 amino acids. CDR3 nucleotide sequence: TGTGCCAGCTCACCTGTGGGACAGGGGGCTTTCGAGCAGTACTTC. Translation gives CASSPVGQGAFEQYF.

The chain couples TRBV19 to TRBJ2-2, with D possibly TRBD1 on 6 matching bases. Trimming cost V 0 bases and J 7 bases, with 12 bases left between them. The CDR3 is 15 amino acids. Germline CDR1 is LNHDA and CDR2 is SQIVND (reference sequence). CDR3 protein: CASSIEGHAGGELFF. As DNA, the CDR3 is TGTGCCAGTAGTATAGAGGGACACGCCGGCGGGGAGCTGTTTTTT.

This clone was recorded once. The V call is TRBV5-1, the J call TRBJ1-1; D possibly corresponds to TRBD1 (6 bases). The V gene lost 4 bases and the J gene lost 5 bases, with 15 bases spanning the gap. This CDR3 contains 14 residues. CDR1 is SGHRS and CDR2 is YFSETQ in the germline V gene. CDR3 in amino acids: CASSPQGIRTEAFF. DNA for the CDR3: TGCGCCAGCAGCCCGCAGGGGATTCGGACTGAAGCTTTCTTT.

This rearrangement joins TRBV5-1 to TRBJ1-5; D gene unclear. Per germline, CDR1 SGHRS and CDR2 YFSETQ. The CDR3 runs 18 residues. Trimming stripped 0 bases from V and 5 bases from J, with 21 bases between. CDR3: CASSLGDSAGWKDQPQHF. The DNA of the CDR3 is TGCGCCAGCAGCTTGGGAGATTCGGCAGGCTGGAAGGATCAGCCCCAGCATTTT.

The chain has TRBV7-2 and TRBJ2-3; 10 nucleotides line up with TRBD2. With 4 bases clipped from V and 1 base from J, the junction kept 8 bases outside the gene matches. The V gene's germline CDR1 is SGHTA and CDR2 FQGNSA. CDR3 length equals 17 residues. The CDR3 is CASSSFPSGSGTDTQYF. The CDR3, as DNA: TGTGCCAGCAGCTCCTTCCCTAGCGGGAGTGGCACAGATACGCAGTATTTT.

This clone has just one count. Other DNA sequences within the sample encode an identical CDR3. The CDR3 region is CASSLGGTSVYNEQFF. The CDR3 bases are TGCGCCAGCAGCTTGGGGGGGACTAGCGTGTACAATGAGCAGTTCTTC. The chain uses TRBV5-1 and TRBJ2-1; 10 bases are shared with TRBD2. The CDR3 length is 16 residues. Unmatched junction bases numbered 4, after V lost 0 bases and J lost 4 bases. Germline CDR1 and CDR2: SGHRS and YFSETQ.

The chain recombines TRBV11-2 with TRBJ1-1; tentative D call: TRBD1 (6 bases). Trimming left V 8 bases short and J 6 bases short, with 19 bases between. The CDR3 has 14 amino acids. Germline V CDR1 and CDR2: SGHAT, FQNNGV. CDR3 sequence (DNA): TGTGCCAGCCGCAGGGGAAGGGTGCAGGCTGAAGCTTTCTTT. Translating it yields CASRRGRVQAEAFF.

This chain links TRBV4-3 with TRBJ1-6, with 7 bases aligning to TRBD1. J gave up 9 bases and V 0 bases, and 8 bases lay outside the gene matches. The CDR3 contains 16 residues. Germline CDR1 and CDR2: LGHNA and YSLEER. The CDR3: CASSQELRGLGSPLHF. CDR3 DNA sequence: TGCGCCAGCAGCCAAGAGTTAAGGGGGCTGGGTTCACCCCTCCACTTT.

This clone occurred a few times. This chain joins TRBV4-1 and TRBJ1-2; the match to TRBD1 covers 7 bases. This CDR3 spans 15 amino acids. The ends lost 3 bases at V and 8 bases at J; junction bases unmatched: 12. The V gene's germline CDR1 is MGHRA and CDR2 YSYEKL. As DNA, the CDR3 is TGCGCCAGCAGCCAGCGGGACAGCTCCCCCGGGGGCTACACCTTC. Protein product: CASSQRDSSPGGYTF.

The genes are TRBV6-5 and TRBJ2-7; 8 bases fit TRBD2. CDR1 is MNHEY and CDR2 is SVGAGI in the germline V gene. After removal of 6 bases from V and 4 bases from J, the junction contained 11 bases not matched to a gene. The CDR3 extends over 15 amino acids. The CDR3 spells CASSPRASGSYEQYF. Here the CDR3 DNA reads TGTGCCAGCAGCCCCCGCGCTAGCGGGTCTTACGAGCAGTACTTC.

J is TRBJ2-3 and V is TRBV5-1; 7 nucleotides align to TRBD1. The germline V gene has CDR1 SGHRS and CDR2 YFSETQ. This CDR3 comprises 15 residues. Losses at the gene ends were 2 bases for V and 7 bases for J; bases not matched to a gene: 10. This CDR3 reads CASSFGNRGAYTQYF. The CDR3 DNA sequence: TGCGCCAGCAGCTTCGGGAACAGGGGTGCATATACGCAGTATTTT.

CDR3 in DNA: TGTGCCAGCAGTTTGATAGGAGGCCCCCACACAGATACGCAGTATTTT. It specifies CASSLIGGPHTDTQYF. The V and J genes are TRBV28 and TRBJ2-3, with D possibly being TRBD2 (5 bases). V gave up 3 bases and J gave up 2 bases, with 15 bases separating them. CDR1 is MDHEN, CDR2 SYDVKM, per germline. CDR3 length: 16 amino acids.

This clone was observed once. The genes are TRBV7-9 and TRBJ2-6; 9 bases align to TRBD1. The CDR3 has 18 residues. Trimming cost V 8 bases and J 0 bases; bases outside gene matches: 11. Looked up from germline, CDR1 is SEHNR and CDR2 is FQNEAQ (reference sequence). The CDR3 nucleotides read TGTGCCAGCTGGGGGGGGACAGGGCCCTTCTCTGGGGCCAACGTCCTGACTTTC. This translates into CASWGGTGPFSGANVLTF.

The chain links TRBV19 to TRBJ2-1; tentative D call: TRBD1 (5 bases). The CDR3 is 13 amino acids. V was cut by 4 bases and J by 4 bases, with 8 bases left in between. In germline, CDR1 is LNHDA, CDR2 SQIVND (reference sequence). The CDR3 here is CASSRGPYNEQFF. The CDR3 coding sequence is TGTGCCAGTAGTAGGGGCCCATACAATGAGCAGTTCTTC.